These 21 T cell receptor beta chains were sequenced from one sample in a study of T cell repertoires in cytomegalovirus infection. TCRdb used MiXCR to reprocess the reads, holding one entry per CDR3 protein. The profile shows fewer than 900,000 distinct CDR3 sequences, 25% to 30% of them singletons. These receptors lack a known antigen. Material: cultured CD8+ T cells from PBMCs, obtained from culture after CMV antigen stimulation. The receptor source for this set is a human donor in good health (CMV status not recorded). Some clones in this sample may be carry-over from other donors' samples.

This clonotype was detected a few times. The J gene is TRBJ2-3, the V gene TRBV7-8, with D possibly being TRBD2 (6 bases). V lost 5 bases and J lost 2, with 17 bases in between. Germline CDR1 is SGHVS and CDR2 is FQNEAQ. This CDR3 has 16 amino acids. The DNA of the CDR3 is TGTGCCAGCAGCCCCCACCCGGGGGTGGACACAGATACGCAGTATTTT. This codes for CASSPHPGVDTDTQYF.

The rearrangement joins TRBV3-1 to TRBJ2-4; the D gene is possibly TRBD2 (6 bases). V was pared by 4 bases and J by 0 bases, with 13 bases between. This CDR3 has 16 amino acids. Looked up from germline, CDR1 is LGHDT and CDR2 is YNNKEL (reference sequence). The CDR3 sequence: CASSPTGELAKNIQYF. The CDR3 coding sequence is TGTGCCAGCAGCCCCACGGGAGAATTAGCCAAAAACATTCAGTACTTC.

The rearrangement joins TRBV6-1 to TRBJ1-5; 10 positions agree with TRBD1. Per germline, CDR1 MNHNS and CDR2 SASEGT. Trimming at V came to 5 bases and at J to 2 bases, leaving 6 bases not matched to a gene. The CDR3 spans 16 residues. The CDR3 spells CASSPRQGAGNQPQHF. The CDR3 region has the DNA TGTGCCAGCAGTCCCAGACAGGGGGCCGGCAATCAGCCCCAGCATTTT.

V usage is TRBV9 and J usage is TRBJ1-1; D is ambiguous. Trimming shortened V by 4 bases and J by 6 bases, and 16 bases separated the two germline ends. The V gene's germline CDR1 is SGDLS and CDR2 YYNGEE. CDR3 length: 14 residues. The CDR3 nucleotides are TGTGCCAGCAGCCCCCCTCAATCCCGTCCTGAAGCTTTCTTT. Translation gives CASSPPQSRPEAFF.

This clonotype was counted between two and nine times. The chain combines TRBV7-6 with TRBJ2-1; TRBD2 matches at 7 bases. Per germline, CDR1 SGHVS and CDR2 FNYEAQ. Unmatched junction bases numbered 11, after V lost 5 bases and J lost 7 bases. The CDR3 runs 15 residues. CDR3 sequence reads: CASSQGLEFWNEQFF. Here the CDR3 DNA reads TGTGCCAGCAGCCAAGGACTAGAATTCTGGAATGAGCAGTTCTTC. The entire variable domain, with the rest obtained from reference TRBV7-6 and TRBJ2-1, is as follows: GAGVSQSPRYKVTKRGQDVALRCDPISGHVSLYWYRQALGQGPEFLTYFNYEAQQDKSGLPNDRFSAERPEGSISTLTIQRTEQRDSAMYRCASSQGLEFWNEQFFGPGTRLTVL.

The gene calls are TRBV7-8 and TRBJ2-6, with D maybe TRBD1 (6 bases). Germline CDR1 is SGHVS and CDR2 is FQNEAQ. This CDR3 contains 18 residues. Trimming shortened V by 0 bases and J by 0 bases, and 12 bases separated the two germline ends. CDR3 nucleotide sequence: TGTGCCAGCAGCTTAGCAGGACAGCTAAGCTCTGGGGCCAACGTCCTGACTTTC. Its translation is CASSLAGQLSSGANVLTF.

A few counts support this clonotype. The CDR3 nucleotides read TGTGCCAGCAGCCTAGGCCCATTGCAAGCTATGGTGCCAGATACGCAGTATTTT. It codes for CASSLGPLQAMVPDTQYF. The chain employs TRBV11-3 and TRBJ2-3; D ambiguous. The CDR3 covers 18 residues. CDR1 is SGHNT and CDR2 is YENEEA in the germline V gene. With 5 bases removed from V and 4 bases from J, the gap between germline ends came to 25 bases. Combining the CDR3 with reference TRBV11-3 and TRBJ2-3 gives the whole variable domain EAGVVQSPRYKIIEKKQPVAFWCNPISGHNTLYWYLQNLGQGPELLIRYENEEAVDDSQLPKDRFSAERLKGVDSTLKIQPAELGDSAVYLCASSLGPLQAMVPDTQYFGPGTRLTVL.

This clonotype occurred a few times. The rearrangement links TRBV4-1 to TRBJ1-1; possible D gene TRBD1, 5 bases. Deletions cut 0 bases from V and 0 bases from J, with 11 bases between. The CDR3 is 16 amino acids. Germline loops: CDR1 MGHRA, CDR2 YSYEKL. The CDR3 nucleotides read TGCGCCAGCAGCCAAGAAGGGGCTACCATGAACACTGAAGCTTTCTTT. Protein: CASSQEGATMNTEAFF.

V gene TRBV27 combines with J gene TRBJ1-5; D might be TRBD1 (5 bases). The CDR3 sequence is 16 residues long. Looked up from germline, CDR1 is MNHEY and CDR2 is SMNVEV (reference sequence). The V and J ends lost 7 bases and 1 base respectively, with 17 bases between them. The CDR3: CASTPPPAGSNQPQHF. The CDR3 coding sequence is TGTGCCAGCACCCCCCCCCCCGCAGGGAGCAATCAGCCCCAGCATTTT.

The chain couples TRBV2 to TRBJ2-7; D is unresolved. V lost 2 bases to trimming and J lost 6 bases, with 11 bases between them. The CDR3 spans 13 residues. The germline CDR1 and CDR2 sequences are SNHLY and FYNNEI. CDR3 DNA: TGTGCCAGCAGTGAAAGTCTGGGTAGCGAGCAGTACGTC. Translation: CASSESLGSEQYV.

The CDR3 DNA sequence: TGTGCCAGCAGCCCTCTCGAAACCAGCTCCTACAATGAGCAGTTCTTC. Translating it yields CASSPLETSSYNEQFF. The rearrangement links TRBV7-3 to TRBJ2-1, with D hard to call. Germline V gene sequence: CDR1 SGHTA, CDR2 FQGTGA. The ends were cut back, 5 bases at V and 0 bases at J, with 14 bases in the middle. This CDR3 contains 16 residues.

This chain uses TRBV6-2 or TRBV6-3 with TRBJ2-7, with D hard to call. The CDR3 has 12 amino acids. In germline, CDR1 is MNHEY, CDR2 SVGEGT. V lost 7 bases and J 0 bases, leaving 7 bases between the germline ends. The CDR3 region has the DNA TGTGCCAGCAATGGTTTCTCCTACGAGCAGTACTTC. Translation: CASNGFSYEQYF.

The V gene is TRBV19, the J gene TRBJ2-3; D remains unclear. Trimming pared 6 bases from V and 2 bases from J, leaving 9 bases between. The CDR3 is 13 amino acids. In germline, CDR1 is LNHDA, CDR2 SQIVND (reference sequence). CDR3 region: CASSLMDTDTQYF. The CDR3 DNA follows: TGTGCCAGTAGCCTAATGGACACAGATACGCAGTATTTT.

Only a few counts were recorded for this clonotype. This chain links TRBV18 with TRBJ1-3; 9 bases agree with TRBD1. The ends lost 6 bases at V and 4 bases at J; junction bases unmatched: 7. The CDR3 length is 15 residues. Looked up from germline, CDR1 is KGHSH and CDR2 is LQKENI. The CDR3 reads CASSLQGAEGNTIYF. The CDR3 nucleotides read TGTGCCAGCTCCTTACAGGGGGCAGAAGGAAACACCATATATTTT.

V gene TRBV6-5 combines with J gene TRBJ2-3, with D uncertain. V lost 0 bases, J lost 2 bases, and 9 bases lay in between. CDR1 and CDR2 from the germline V gene are MNHEY and SVGAGI. This CDR3 has 15 residues. The CDR3 coding sequence is TGTGCCAGCAGTTACTCGGACGGATCCACAGATACGCAGTATTTT. Its protein is CASSYSDGSTDTQYF.

The chain combines TRBV19 with TRBJ1-1; D remains ambiguous. Germline CDR1 reads LNHDA; CDR2 reads SQIVND (reference sequence). The CDR3 covers 14 residues. Trimming cost V 3 bases and J 0 bases, with 8 bases left between them. The chain's CDR3 is CASSMSAMNTEAFF. The CDR3 DNA sequence: TGTGCCAGTAGTATGTCTGCGATGAACACTGAAGCTTTCTTT.

This clonotype showed up just once. The rearrangement joins TRBV29-1 to TRBJ2-7, with no clear D. Germline CDR1 and CDR2: SQVTM and ANQGSEA. The CDR3 runs 12 residues. Trimming took 6 bases from V and 0 from J, leaving 9 bases between them. Here the CDR3 DNA reads TGCAGCGTCTCACATAACTCCTACGAGCAGTACTTC. It codes for CSVSHNSYEQYF.

In this sample, this clonotype turned up once. The chain joins TRBV3-1 to TRBJ1-2, with D hard to call. Germline V gene data show CDR1 as LGHDT and CDR2 as YNNKEL (reference sequence). The CDR3 is 16 amino acids. Trimming cost V 4 bases and J 7 bases, with 22 bases left between them. CDR3 residues: CASSRPGPPSFSGYTF. CDR3 coding DNA: TGTGCCAGCAGCCGTCCCGGGCCCCCGTCCTTCTCTGGCTACACCTTC.

The CDR3 sequence is CASSLYPQPGPPPNIQYF. CDR3 nucleotides: TGTGCCAGCAGTTTATATCCCCAACCGGGACCCCCTCCAAACATTCAGTACTTC. The chain links TRBV28 to TRBJ2-4; either TRBD1 or TRBD2 may fit D (5 bases each). Germline CDR1 is MDHEN and CDR2 is SYDVKM. This CDR3 is 18 amino acids long. V shed 1 base and J shed 6 bases, with 22 bases lying between them.

A few counts support this clonotype. The chain employs TRBV4-1 and TRBJ2-2; tentative D call: TRBD2 (6 bases). V was cut by 4 bases and J by 1 base, with 13 bases left in between. Looked up from germline, CDR1 is MGHRA and CDR2 is YSYEKL. The CDR3 totals 16 residues. The CDR3 sequence is CASSLLDYRNTGELFF. The CDR3 bases are TGCGCCAGCAGCCTCCTGGACTATAGGAACACCGGGGAGCTGTTTTTT.

J is TRBJ1-1 and V is TRBV12-5, with a weak D call TRBD1 (6 bases). The CDR3 runs to 17 residues. Germline CDR1 is LGHNT and CDR2 is FRNRAP. V lost 3 bases to trimming and J lost 2 bases, with 19 bases between them. CDR3 amino acids: CASGFLGGGRGNTEAFF. CDR3 DNA: TGTGCTAGTGGTTTCCTAGGGGGGGGGCGAGGAAACACTGAAGCTTTCTTT.